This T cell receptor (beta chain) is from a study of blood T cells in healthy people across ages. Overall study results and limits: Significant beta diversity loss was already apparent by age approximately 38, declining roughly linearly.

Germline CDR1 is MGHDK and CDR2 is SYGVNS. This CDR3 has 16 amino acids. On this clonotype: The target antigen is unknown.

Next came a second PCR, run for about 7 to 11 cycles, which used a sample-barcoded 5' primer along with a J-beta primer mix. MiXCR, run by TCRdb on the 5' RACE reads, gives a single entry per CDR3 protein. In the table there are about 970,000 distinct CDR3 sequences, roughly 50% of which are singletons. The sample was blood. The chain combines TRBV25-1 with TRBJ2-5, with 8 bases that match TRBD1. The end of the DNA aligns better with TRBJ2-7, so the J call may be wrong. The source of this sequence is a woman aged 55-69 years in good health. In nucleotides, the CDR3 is TGTGCCAGCAGTGAATTGGCCGGGACAGGAAGCTACGAGCAGTACTTC. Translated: CASSELAGTGSYEQYF.